This is a list of T cell receptor beta chains from one sample in a study of spatial heterogeneity in lung cancer. TCRdb re-analysed the 5' RACE reads in MiXCR, keeping a single row per CDR3 protein. The repertoire holds about 38,000 distinct CDR3 sequences, roughly 5.8% seen once, with approximately 10% in the top ten. The starting material was PBMCs, obtained at surgery. These receptors all stem from a male donor with early-stage non-small cell lung cancer. The CDR3 runs from the conserved cysteine through the conserved F or W. The order of the fields is D gene, CDR3 length, clone size, J gene, V gene, CDR3 protein, CDR3 DNA. The D gene is left open where the match is weak. Rows give clone size only sometimes, using once, few, many, or a class for an expanded clone.

d_gene: TRBD1; len: 15; abundance: many; j_gene: TRBJ2-7; v_gene: TRBV11-1; CDR3aa: CASSPFGTGGGEQYF; CDR3nt: TGTGCCAGCAGCCCGTTCGGAACAGGGGGCGGGGAGCAGTACTTC
d_gene: .; len: 16; abundance: .; j_gene: TRBJ2-5; v_gene: TRBV7-2; CDR3aa: CASSLVRSGQQETQYF; CDR3nt: TGTGCCAGCAGCTTAGTCCGATCGGGTCAGCAAGAGACCCAGTACTTC
d_gene: .; len: 14; abundance: .; j_gene: TRBJ2-7; v_gene: TRBV28; CDR3aa: CASSFAGQSYEQYF; CDR3nt: TGTGCCAGCAGTTTTGCGGGACAGTCCTACGAGCAGTACTTC
d_gene: .; len: 17; abundance: many; j_gene: TRBJ1-3; v_gene: TRBV7-2; CDR3aa: CASSLVYEWGAGNTIYF; CDR3nt: TGTGCCAGCAGCTTAGTATATGAGTGGGGGGCAGGAAACACCATATATTTT
d_gene: TRBD1; len: 14; abundance: many; j_gene: TRBJ1-2; v_gene: TRBV28; CDR3aa: CASSEATGGYGYTF; CDR3nt: TGTGCCAGCAGTGAAGCTACAGGGGGCTATGGCTACACCTTC
d_gene: .; len: 14; abundance: few; j_gene: TRBJ2-6; v_gene: TRBV5-1; CDR3aa: CASRLSSGANVLTF; CDR3nt: TGCGCCAGCCGATTGAGCTCTGGGGCCAACGTCCTGACTTTC
d_gene: TRBD1; len: 13; abundance: many; j_gene: TRBJ2-7; v_gene: TRBV29-1; CDR3aa: CSVRDRIDYEQYF; CDR3nt: TGCAGCGTTAGGGACAGGATCGACTACGAGCAGTACTTC
d_gene: .; len: 13; abundance: .; j_gene: TRBJ1-5; v_gene: TRBV12-3/TRBV12-4; CDR3aa: CASSLDQNQPQHF; CDR3nt: TGTGCCAGCAGTTTGGACCAGAATCAGCCCCAGCATTTT
d_gene: TRBD2; len: 15; abundance: .; j_gene: TRBJ2-7; v_gene: TRBV6-6; CDR3aa: CASSYTAGGPYEQYF; CDR3nt: TGTGCCAGCAGTTACACCGCGGGGGGGCCCTACGAGCAGTACTTC
d_gene: TRBD1; len: 14; abundance: many; j_gene: TRBJ1-4; v_gene: TRBV5-1; CDR3aa: CASRLGQAGEKLFF; CDR3nt: TGCGCCAGCAGGTTAGGACAGGCGGGGGAAAAACTGTTTTTT
d_gene: .; len: 18; abundance: few; j_gene: TRBJ2-2; v_gene: TRBV5-4; CDR3aa: CASSLVPRTRGGLRELFF; CDR3nt: TGTGCCAGCAGCTTGGTGCCCCGGACTAGGGGGGGACTGAGGGAGCTGTTTTTT
d_gene: .; len: 13; abundance: .; j_gene: TRBJ2-5; v_gene: TRBV19; CDR3aa: CASSFGDRETQYF; CDR3nt: TGTGCCAGTTCCTTCGGGGATAGAGAGACCCAGTACTTC
d_gene: .; len: 11; abundance: few; j_gene: TRBJ2-1; v_gene: TRBV24-1; CDR3aa: CATSDNNEQFF; CDR3nt: TGTGCCACCAGTGATAACAATGAGCAGTTCTTC
d_gene: .; len: 15; abundance: many; j_gene: TRBJ2-3; v_gene: TRBV6-2/TRBV6-3; CDR3aa: CASSPFRPPADTQYF; CDR3nt: TGTGCCAGCAGCCCCTTTCGTCCCCCCGCAGATACGCAGTATTTT
d_gene: TRBD2; len: 13; abundance: .; j_gene: TRBJ2-7; v_gene: TRBV29-1; CDR3aa: CSVTRGGAYEQYF; CDR3nt: TGCAGCGTTACTCGCGGGGGGGCTTACGAGCAGTACTTC
d_gene: .; len: 17; abundance: many; j_gene: TRBJ2-4; v_gene: TRBV5-1; CDR3aa: CASSLANVAPVKNIQYF; CDR3nt: TGCGCCAGCAGCTTGGCCAACGTGGCTCCGGTCAAAAACATTCAGTACTTC
d_gene: TRBD1; len: 15; abundance: many; j_gene: TRBJ1-5; v_gene: TRBV7-2; CDR3aa: CASSLLTGRNQPQHF; CDR3nt: TGTGCCAGCAGCTTACTGACAGGGCGCAATCAGCCCCAGCATTTT
d_gene: TRBD1; len: 13; abundance: many; j_gene: TRBJ1-1; v_gene: TRBV18; CDR3aa: CASSTQGVTEAFF; CDR3nt: TGTGCCAGCTCCACACAGGGGGTGACTGAAGCTTTCTTT
d_gene: .; len: 14; abundance: many; j_gene: TRBJ2-5; v_gene: TRBV9; CDR3aa: CASSVGAGQETQYF; CDR3nt: TGTGCCAGCAGCGTAGGGGCAGGACAAGAGACCCAGTACTTC
d_gene: .; len: 18; abundance: many; j_gene: TRBJ1-5; v_gene: TRBV6-5; CDR3aa: CASSLTGTPNYSNQPQHF; CDR3nt: TGTGCCAGCAGTTTGACCGGGACACCGAATTATAGCAATCAGCCCCAGCATTTT
d_gene: .; len: 16; abundance: few; j_gene: TRBJ2-1; v_gene: TRBV7-2; CDR3aa: CASSLVAGRDFNEQFF; CDR3nt: TGTGCCAGCAGCTTAGTAGCAGGGCGCGATTTCAATGAGCAGTTCTTC
d_gene: TRBD2; len: 16; abundance: many; j_gene: TRBJ2-4; v_gene: TRBV7-8; CDR3aa: CASSLAGSGGKNIQYF; CDR3nt: TGTGCCAGCAGCTTGGCTGGCTCGGGGGGCAAAAACATTCAGTACTTC
d_gene: TRBD2; len: 18; abundance: .; j_gene: TRBJ2-3; v_gene: TRBV7-2; CDR3aa: CASSSSSSGGLRLDTQYF; CDR3nt: TGTGCCAGCAGCTCCTCCTCTAGCGGGGGACTCCGGTTAGATACGCAGTATTTT
d_gene: .; len: 13; abundance: many; j_gene: TRBJ2-3; v_gene: TRBV3-1; CDR3aa: CASSYPFADTQYF; CDR3nt: TGTGCCAGCAGCTATCCTTTCGCAGATACGCAGTATTTT
d_gene: .; len: 12; abundance: many; j_gene: TRBJ1-5; v_gene: TRBV12-5; CDR3aa: CASGIGNQPQHF; CDR3nt: TGTGCTAGTGGTATAGGCAATCAGCCCCAGCATTTT
d_gene: TRBD1; len: 13; abundance: many; j_gene: TRBJ1-1; v_gene: TRBV6-2/TRBV6-3; CDR3aa: CATRTGAFPEAFF; CDR3nt: TGTGCCACCAGGACAGGGGCGTTTCCTGAAGCTTTCTTT
d_gene: .; len: 18; abundance: .; j_gene: TRBJ1-4; v_gene: TRBV7-8; CDR3aa: CASSSNRLGKVFNEKLFF; CDR3nt: TGTGCCAGCAGCTCGAACCGCCTGGGAAAGGTCTTTAATGAAAAACTGTTTTTT
d_gene: TRBD2; len: 15; abundance: .; j_gene: TRBJ2-1; v_gene: TRBV3-1; CDR3aa: CASNRPGGAVDEQFF; CDR3nt: TGTGCCAGCAACCGACCCGGGGGGGCCGTCGATGAGCAGTTCTTC
d_gene: .; len: 13; abundance: medium-sized; j_gene: TRBJ2-5; v_gene: TRBV11-2; CDR3aa: CASSAAPLKTQYF; CDR3nt: TGTGCCAGCAGTGCGGCCCCTTTGAAGACCCAGTACTTC
d_gene: TRBD1; len: 12; abundance: medium-sized; j_gene: TRBJ1-1; v_gene: TRBV27; CDR3aa: CASSPTGAEAFF; CDR3nt: TGTGCCAGCAGTCCCACAGGGGCCGAAGCTTTCTTT
d_gene: .; len: 17; abundance: few; j_gene: TRBJ2-7; v_gene: TRBV4-2; CDR3aa: CASSHGVERHATYEQYF; CDR3nt: TGTGCCAGCAGCCATGGGGTCGAAAGACACGCTACCTACGAGCAGTACTTC
d_gene: TRBD2; len: 15; abundance: many; j_gene: TRBJ2-3; v_gene: TRBV7-3; CDR3aa: CASSPRTSGADTQYF; CDR3nt: TGTGCCAGCAGCCCGAGGACTAGCGGGGCAGATACGCAGTATTTT
d_gene: TRBD1; len: 15; abundance: few; j_gene: TRBJ2-3; v_gene: TRBV12-3/TRBV12-4; CDR3aa: CASSFPQGGTDTQYF; CDR3nt: TGTGCCAGCAGTTTCCCCCAGGGGGGCACAGATACGCAGTATTTT
d_gene: .; len: 9; abundance: many; j_gene: TRBJ2-7; v_gene: TRBV20-1; CDR3aa: CSAGIEQYF; CDR3nt: TGCAGTGCTGGCATCGAGCAGTACTTC
d_gene: .; len: 14; abundance: many; j_gene: TRBJ2-3; v_gene: TRBV5-1; CDR3aa: CASSSGSSTDTQYF; CDR3nt: TGCGCCAGCAGCTCTGGGTCTAGCACAGATACGCAGTATTTT
d_gene: .; len: 13; abundance: .; j_gene: TRBJ2-3; v_gene: TRBV6-6; CDR3aa: CASSYNGGDTQYF; CDR3nt: TGTGCCAGCAGTTACAATGGGGGTGATACGCAGTATTTT
d_gene: TRBD2; len: 16; abundance: many; j_gene: TRBJ2-3; v_gene: TRBV5-6; CDR3aa: CASSLARLAGRDTQYF; CDR3nt: TGTGCCAGCAGCTTGGCCCGACTAGCGGGGCGAGACACGCAGTATTTT
d_gene: .; len: 15; abundance: .; j_gene: TRBJ2-5; v_gene: TRBV5-4; CDR3aa: CASSPKGANQETQYF; CDR3nt: TGTGCCAGCAGCCCAAAAGGTGCCAACCAAGAGACCCAGTACTTC
d_gene: TRBD2; len: 17; abundance: many; j_gene: TRBJ2-1; v_gene: TRBV29-1; CDR3aa: CSVELKVGGGLYNEQFF; CDR3nt: TGCAGCGTTGAATTAAAGGTTGGCGGGGGGCTCTACAATGAGCAGTTCTTC
d_gene: .; len: 14; abundance: many; j_gene: TRBJ1-1; v_gene: TRBV7-9; CDR3aa: CASSRRSLNTEAFF; CDR3nt: TGTGCCAGCAGCCGCCGGAGTTTGAACACTGAAGCTTTCTTT